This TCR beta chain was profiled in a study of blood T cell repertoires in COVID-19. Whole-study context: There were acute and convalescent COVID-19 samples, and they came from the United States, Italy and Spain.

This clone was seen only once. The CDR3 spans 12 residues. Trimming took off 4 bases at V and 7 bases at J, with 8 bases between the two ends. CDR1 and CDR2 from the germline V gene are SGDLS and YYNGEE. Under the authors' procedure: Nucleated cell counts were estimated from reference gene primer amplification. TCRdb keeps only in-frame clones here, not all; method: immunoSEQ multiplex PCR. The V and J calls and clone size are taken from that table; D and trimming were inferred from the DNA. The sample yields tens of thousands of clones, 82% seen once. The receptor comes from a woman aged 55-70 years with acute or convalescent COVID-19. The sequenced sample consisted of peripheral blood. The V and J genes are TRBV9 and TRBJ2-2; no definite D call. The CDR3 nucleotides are TGTGCCAGCAGCTACATCTTCGGGGAGCTGTTTTTT. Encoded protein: CASSYIFGELFF.